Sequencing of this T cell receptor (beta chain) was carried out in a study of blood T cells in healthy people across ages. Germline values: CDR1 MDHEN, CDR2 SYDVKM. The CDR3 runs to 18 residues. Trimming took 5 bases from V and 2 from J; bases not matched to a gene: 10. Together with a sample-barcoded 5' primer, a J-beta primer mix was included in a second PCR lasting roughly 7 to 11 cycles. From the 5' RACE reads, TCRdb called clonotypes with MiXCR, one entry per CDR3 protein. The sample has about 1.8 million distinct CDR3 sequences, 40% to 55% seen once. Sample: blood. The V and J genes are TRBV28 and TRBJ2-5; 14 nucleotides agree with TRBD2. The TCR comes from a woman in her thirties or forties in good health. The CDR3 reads CASSTPGTSGGRQETQYF. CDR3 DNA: TGTGCCAGCAGTACGCCCGGGACTAGCGGGGGAAGACAAGAGACCCAGTACTTC.